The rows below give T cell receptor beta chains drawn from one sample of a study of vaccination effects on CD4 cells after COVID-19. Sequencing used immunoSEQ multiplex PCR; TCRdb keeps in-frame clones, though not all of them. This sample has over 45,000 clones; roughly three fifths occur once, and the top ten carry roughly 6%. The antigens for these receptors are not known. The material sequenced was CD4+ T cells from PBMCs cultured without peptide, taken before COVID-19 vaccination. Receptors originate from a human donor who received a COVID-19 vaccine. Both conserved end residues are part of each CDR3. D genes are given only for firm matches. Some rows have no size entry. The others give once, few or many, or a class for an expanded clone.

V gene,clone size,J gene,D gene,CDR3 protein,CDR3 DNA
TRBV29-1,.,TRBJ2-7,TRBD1,CSAIVYRDRKNTYEQYF,TGCAGCGCCATTGTTTATCGGGACAGGAAAAATACCTACGAGCAGTACTTC
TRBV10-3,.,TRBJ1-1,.,CAIRGPGSTYSEAFF,TGTGCCATCAGGGGCCCTGGCAGCACTTACAGTGAAGCTTTCTTT
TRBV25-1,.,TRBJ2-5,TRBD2,CASSEWTSEETQYF,TGTGCCAGCAGTGAATGGACTAGCGAAGAGACCCAGTACTTC
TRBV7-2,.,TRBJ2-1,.,CASSLQAASVNEQFF,TGTGCCAGCAGCTTACAAGCGGCTAGCGTAAATGAGCAGTTCTTC
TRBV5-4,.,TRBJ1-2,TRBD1,CASSLDRGGSGYTF,TGTGCCAGCAGCTTGGACAGGGGGGGGAGCGGCTACACCTTC
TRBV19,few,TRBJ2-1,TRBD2,CASSAPGLAGANEQFF,TGTGCCAGTAGTGCCCCGGGCCTAGCGGGAGCCAATGAGCAGTTCTTC
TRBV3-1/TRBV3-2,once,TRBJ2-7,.,CASSQGPGRGVQYF,TGTGCCAGCAGCCAAGGACCGGGTAGGGGTGTCCAGTACTTC
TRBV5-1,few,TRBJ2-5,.,CASSYSQVVQETQYF,TGCGCCAGCAGCTACTCACAGGTGGTCCAAGAGACCCAGTACTTC
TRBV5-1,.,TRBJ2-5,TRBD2,CASSRPGLAGGETQYF,TGCGCCAGCAGCAGGCCGGGACTAGCGGGAGGGGAGACCCAGTACTTC
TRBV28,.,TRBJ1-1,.,CASSLRRRRTEAFF,TGTGCCAGCAGTTTGAGGAGGAGGCGGACTGAAGCTTTCTTT
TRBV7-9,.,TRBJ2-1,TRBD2,CASSLKVAGADEQFF,TGTGCCAGCAGCTTAAAGGTAGCGGGCGCGGATGAGCAGTTCTTC
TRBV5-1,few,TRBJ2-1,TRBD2,CASSLYRTDLRGLAGLSYNEQFF,TGCGCCAGCAGCTTGTATCGGACGGATTTACGCGGACTAGCGGGCCTCTCCTACAATGAGCAGTTCTTC
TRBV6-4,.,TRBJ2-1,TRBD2,CASSGTSGRGSYNEQFF,TGTGCCAGCAGTGGGACTAGCGGGAGGGGGTCCTACAATGAGCAGTTCTTC
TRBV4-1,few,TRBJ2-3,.,CASSPGTGTDTQYF,TGCGCCAGCAGCCCCGGGACTGGCACAGATACGCAGTATTTT
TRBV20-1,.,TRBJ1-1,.,CSAPAREAFF,TGCAGTGCGCCGGCCCGCGAAGCTTTCTTT
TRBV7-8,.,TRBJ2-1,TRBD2,CASSLMSGGSPYNEQFF,TGTGCCAGCAGCTTAATGTCCGGCGGGAGCCCCTACAATGAGCAGTTCTTC
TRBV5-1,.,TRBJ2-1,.,CASSLWGNEQFF,TGCGCCAGCAGCTTGTGGGGAAATGAGCAGTTCTTC
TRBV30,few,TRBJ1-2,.,CAWSLKGVNYGYTF,TGTGCCTGGAGTCTAAAGGGGGTTAACTATGGCTACACCTTC
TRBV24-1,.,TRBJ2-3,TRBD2,CATSATSGRAGTDTQYF,TGTGCCACCAGTGCGACTAGCGGGAGGGCCGGCACAGATACGCAGTATTTT
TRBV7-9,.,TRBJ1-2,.,CASSLGSGFNYGYTF,TGTGCCAGCAGCTTAGGATCGGGTTTTAACTATGGCTACACCTTC
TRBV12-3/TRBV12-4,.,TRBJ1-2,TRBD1,CASSHRGDYGYTF,TGTGCCAGCAGCCACAGGGGAGACTATGGCTACACCTTC
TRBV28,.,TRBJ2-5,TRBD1,CASSLRQGGTQYF,TGTGCCAGCAGTTTAAGACAGGGGGGGACCCAGTACTTC
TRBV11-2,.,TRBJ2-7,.,CASSGAQGPYEQYF,TGTGCCAGCAGCGGGGCCCAGGGACCCTACGAGCAGTACTTC
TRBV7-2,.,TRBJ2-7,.,CASSSSAASYEQYF,TGTGCCAGCAGCTCTAGCGCAGCCTCCTACGAGCAGTACTTC
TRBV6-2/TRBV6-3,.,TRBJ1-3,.,CASSYPGQNSGNTIYF,TGTGCCAGCAGTTACCCGGGACAAAACTCTGGAAACACCATATATTTT
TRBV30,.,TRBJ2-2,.,CASEGRGRNTGELFF,TGTGCCTCGGAGGGTAGGGGGCGGAACACCGGGGAGCTGTTTTTT
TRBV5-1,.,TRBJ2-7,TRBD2,CASSGLAGSYEQYF,TGCGCCAGCAGCGGGCTAGCGGGGTCCTACGAGCAGTACTTC